This entry concerns a single T cell receptor beta chain. What it binds is not known. V lost 6 bases, J lost 5 bases, and 10 bases stayed unmatched. Germline V gene lookup returns CDR1 MDHEN and CDR2 SYDVKM. The CDR3 is 16 amino acids. Terminally differentiated effector memory CD45RA+ cells were left out of the naive CD8 fraction, which was CD45RO-negative and positively selected for CCR7. The data originate from a study of shared clonotypes between healthy human individuals. Study conclusions and caveats: A handful of donors showed sharing of approximately 4.7% of naive CD4 clonotypes.

Authors' methods: Because ImmunoSEQ provided only junction sequences with no quality scores, the filtering differed. The repertoire was sequenced with immunoSEQ multiplex PCR; TCRdb's copy has only in-frame clones and lacks some. V and J calls and clone size are as listed in that table; D and trimming were resolved from the DNA. Among about 650,000 clones, nearly 97% were seen once, and the ten largest hold 0.1% to 0.11%. This chain joins TRBV28 and TRBJ2-1; 10 bases are shared with TRBD2. The sample was naive CD8+ T cells sorted from blood. The TCR originated in a woman aged 25 to 39 in good health. CDR3 nucleotides: TGTGCCAGCAGCCCTAGTCTAGCGGGAGTTGACAATGAGCAGTTCTTC. It specifies CASSPSLAGVDNEQFF.